The clone carrying this TCR beta chain was picked up one time. Its antigen is not identified. Together with thyroid ultrasound, orbital computed tomography, serum thyroxine and TRAb, clinical symptoms were used for diagnoses. RNA transcripts yielded amplified TCR beta CDR3 regions. During a first-round RT-PCR of the TCR CDR3, the HTBI primer set was used. TCRdb re-called the multiplex PCR reads with MiXCR, one entry per CDR3 protein. The data contain some 370,000 distinct CDR3 sequences, approximately 18% of them singletons. This specimen comes from a study of T cells in Graves' hyperthyroidism and ophthalmopathy. Study results and caveats: Ophthalmopathy was separated from stable hyperthyroidism by a 13 V-J model.

Sequencing was performed on blood. This sequence was found in a woman aged 30 to 39 with Graves' hyperthyroidism that later progressed to Graves' ophthalmopathy.

Written as DNA, the CDR3 is TGTGCCAGCAGTCAAACCTTACGTTACGAGCAGTACTTC. It codes for CASSQTLRYEQYF. The J gene is TRBJ2-7, the V gene TRBV12-3 or TRBV12-4, with no clear D. There are 13 residues in the CDR3. The V gene lost 5 bases and the J gene lost 4 bases, with 12 bases spanning the gap.